This T cell receptor (beta chain) was captured in a study of CD8+ T cells in alopecia areata. Both CD4+ and CD8+ T cells were separated by sorting PBMCs. Extracted RNA was reverse transcribed, and the resulting cDNA served as sequencing template. Profiled with immunoSEQ multiplex PCR; TCRdb holds only in-frame clones, not every one. The data hold roughly 100,000 clones, with 55% observed a single time. With respect to this clone: A junction boundary mismatches the germline segment, possibly from a read error.

The CDR3 spans 15 residues. Germline assignment: CDR1 LNHDA and CDR2 SQIVND (reference sequence). The sequenced sample consisted of CD4+ T cells sorted from blood. The chain joins TRBV19 to TRBJ2-7, with 8 bases lining up with TRBD1. This clonotype was sampled from a human donor in good health. DNA for the CDR3: TGTGCCAGTAGTGTAGACAGGGGTGCTTCCTACGAGCAGTACTTC. Translating it yields CASSVDRGASYEQYF. Complete variable domain (other parts from reference TRBV19 and TRBJ2-7): DGGITQSPKYLFRKEGQNVTLSCEQNLNHDAMYWYRQDPGQGLRLIYYSQIVNDFQKGDIAEGYSVSREKKESFPLTVTSAQKNPTAFYLCASSVDRGASYEQYFGPGTRLTVT.